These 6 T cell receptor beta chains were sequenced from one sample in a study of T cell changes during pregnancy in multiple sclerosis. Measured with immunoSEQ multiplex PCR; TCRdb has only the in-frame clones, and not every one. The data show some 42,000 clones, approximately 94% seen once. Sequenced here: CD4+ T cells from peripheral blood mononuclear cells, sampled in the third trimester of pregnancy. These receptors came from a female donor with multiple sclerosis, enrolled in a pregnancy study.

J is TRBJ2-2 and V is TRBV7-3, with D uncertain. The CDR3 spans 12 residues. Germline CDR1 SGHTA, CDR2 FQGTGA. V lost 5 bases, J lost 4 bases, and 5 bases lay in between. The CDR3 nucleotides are TGTGCCAGCAGCCGAGGCACCGGGGAGCTGTTTTTT. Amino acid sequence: CASSRGTGELFF.

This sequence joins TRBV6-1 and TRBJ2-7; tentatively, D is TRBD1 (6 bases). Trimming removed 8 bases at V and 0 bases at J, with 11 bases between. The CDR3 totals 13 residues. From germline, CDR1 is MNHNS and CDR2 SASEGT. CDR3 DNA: TGTGCCAGCCGGGACACTTACTCCTACGAGCAGTACTTC. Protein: CASRDTYSYEQYF.

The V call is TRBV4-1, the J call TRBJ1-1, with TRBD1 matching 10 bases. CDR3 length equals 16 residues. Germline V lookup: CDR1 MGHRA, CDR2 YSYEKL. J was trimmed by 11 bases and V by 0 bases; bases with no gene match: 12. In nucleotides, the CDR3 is TGCGCCAGCAGCCAAGATTTTACCGGGACAGGGGCTGGGGCTTTCTTT. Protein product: CASSQDFTGTGAGAFF.

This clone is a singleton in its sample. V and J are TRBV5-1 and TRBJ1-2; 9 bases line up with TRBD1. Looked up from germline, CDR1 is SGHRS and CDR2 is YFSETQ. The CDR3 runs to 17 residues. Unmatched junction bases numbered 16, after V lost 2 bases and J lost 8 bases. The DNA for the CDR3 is TGCGCCAGCAGCTTTCTCCCAACCACAGGGGGCGCGGGGGGCTACACCTTC. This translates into CASSFLPTTGGAGGYTF.

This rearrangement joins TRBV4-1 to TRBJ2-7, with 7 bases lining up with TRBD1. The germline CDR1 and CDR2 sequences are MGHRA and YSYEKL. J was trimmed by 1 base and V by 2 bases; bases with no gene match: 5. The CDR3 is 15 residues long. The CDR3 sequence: CASSQPDRPSYEQYF. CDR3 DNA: TGCGCCAGCAGCCAACCGGACAGGCCGTCCTACGAGCAGTACTTC.

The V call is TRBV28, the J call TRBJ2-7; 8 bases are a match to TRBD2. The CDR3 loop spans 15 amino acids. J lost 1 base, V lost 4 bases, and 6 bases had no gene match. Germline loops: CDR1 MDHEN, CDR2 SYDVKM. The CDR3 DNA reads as TGTGCCAGCAGTTGGACGACTAGCGAATCCTACGAGCAGTACTTC. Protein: CASSWTTSESYEQYF.